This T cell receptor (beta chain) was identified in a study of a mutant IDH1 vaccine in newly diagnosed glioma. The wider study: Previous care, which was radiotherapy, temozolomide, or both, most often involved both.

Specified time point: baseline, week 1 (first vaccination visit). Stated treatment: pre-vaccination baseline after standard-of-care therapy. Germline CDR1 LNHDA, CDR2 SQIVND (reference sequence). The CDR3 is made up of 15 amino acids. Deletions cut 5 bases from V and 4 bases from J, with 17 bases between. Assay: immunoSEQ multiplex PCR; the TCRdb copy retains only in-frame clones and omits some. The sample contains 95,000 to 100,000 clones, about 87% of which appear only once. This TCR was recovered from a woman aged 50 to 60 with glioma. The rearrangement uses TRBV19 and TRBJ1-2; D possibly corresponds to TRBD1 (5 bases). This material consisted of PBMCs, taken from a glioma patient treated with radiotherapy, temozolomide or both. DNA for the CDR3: TGTGCCAGTAGTTGGGACGGGACGACACTCTATGGCTACACCTTC. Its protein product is CASSWDGTTLYGYTF. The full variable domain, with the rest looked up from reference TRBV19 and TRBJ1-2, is DGGITQSPKYLFRKEGQNVTLSCEQNLNHDAMYWYRQDPGQGLRLIYYSQIVNDFQKGDIAEGYSVSREKKESFPLTVTSAQKNPTAFYLCASSWDGTTLYGYTFGSGTRLTVV.